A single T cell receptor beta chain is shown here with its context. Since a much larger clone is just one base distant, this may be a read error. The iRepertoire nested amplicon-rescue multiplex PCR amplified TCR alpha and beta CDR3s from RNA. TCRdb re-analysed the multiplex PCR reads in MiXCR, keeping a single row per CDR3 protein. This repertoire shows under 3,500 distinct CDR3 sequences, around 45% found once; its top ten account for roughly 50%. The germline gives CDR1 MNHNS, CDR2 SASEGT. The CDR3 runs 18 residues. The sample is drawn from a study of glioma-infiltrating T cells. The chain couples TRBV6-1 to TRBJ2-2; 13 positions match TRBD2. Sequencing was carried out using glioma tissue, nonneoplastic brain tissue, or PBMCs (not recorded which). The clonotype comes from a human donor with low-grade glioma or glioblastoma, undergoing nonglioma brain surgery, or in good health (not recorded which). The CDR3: CVTRGLLSGLAGTGELFF. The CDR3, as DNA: TGTGTCACGAGGGGACTTTTATCGGGACTAGCGGGAACCGGGGAGCTGTTTTTT.